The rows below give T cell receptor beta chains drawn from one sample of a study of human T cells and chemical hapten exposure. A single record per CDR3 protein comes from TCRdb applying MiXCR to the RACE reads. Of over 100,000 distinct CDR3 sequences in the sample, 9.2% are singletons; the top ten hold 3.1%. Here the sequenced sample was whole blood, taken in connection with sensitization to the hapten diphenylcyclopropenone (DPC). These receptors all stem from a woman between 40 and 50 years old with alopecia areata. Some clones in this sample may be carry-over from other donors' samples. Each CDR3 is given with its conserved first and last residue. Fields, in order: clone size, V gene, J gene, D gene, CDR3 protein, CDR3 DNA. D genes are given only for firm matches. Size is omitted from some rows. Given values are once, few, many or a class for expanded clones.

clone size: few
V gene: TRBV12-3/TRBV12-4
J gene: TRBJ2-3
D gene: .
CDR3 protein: CASSRNTSPRGDTQYF
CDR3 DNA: TGTGCCAGCAGCCGAAACACTAGCCCCCGGGGAGATACGCAGTATTTT

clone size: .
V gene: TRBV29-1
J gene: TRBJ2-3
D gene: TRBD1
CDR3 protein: CSVSGTVIDTQYF
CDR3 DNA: TGCAGCGTCTCCGGGACAGTGATAGATACGCAGTATTTT

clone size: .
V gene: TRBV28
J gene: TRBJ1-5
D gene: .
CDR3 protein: CASTPGGWQPQHF
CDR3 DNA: TGTGCCAGCACTCCTGGGGGATGGCAGCCCCAGCATTTT

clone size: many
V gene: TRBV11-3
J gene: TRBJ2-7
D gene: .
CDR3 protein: CASSLDGPGTEQYF
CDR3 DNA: TGTGCCAGCAGCTTAGACGGGCCGGGGACCGAGCAGTACTTC

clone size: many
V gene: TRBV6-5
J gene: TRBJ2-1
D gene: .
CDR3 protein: CASSSENRENEQFF
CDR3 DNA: TGTGCCAGCAGTTCCGAGAACAGGGAAAATGAGCAGTTCTTC

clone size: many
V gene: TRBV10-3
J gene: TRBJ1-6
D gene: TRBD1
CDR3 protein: CAISEGGTGSSYNSPLHF
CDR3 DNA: TGTGCCATCAGTGAAGGGGGGACAGGTAGCTCCTATAATTCACCCCTCCACTTT

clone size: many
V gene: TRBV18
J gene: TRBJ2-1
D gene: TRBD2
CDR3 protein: CASSLPLQGTSSYNEQFF
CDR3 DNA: TGTGCCAGCTCACTTCCTCTTCAGGGGACTAGCTCCTACAATGAGCAGTTCTTC

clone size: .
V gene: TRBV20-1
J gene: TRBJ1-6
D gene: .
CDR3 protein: CSATGSYNSPLHF
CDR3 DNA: TGCAGTGCAACAGGGAGTTATAATTCACCCCTCCACTTT

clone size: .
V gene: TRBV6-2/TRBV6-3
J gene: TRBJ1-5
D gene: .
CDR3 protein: CASTTAAYSNQPQHF
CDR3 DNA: TGTGCCAGCACCACAGCCGCTTATAGCAATCAGCCCCAGCATTTT

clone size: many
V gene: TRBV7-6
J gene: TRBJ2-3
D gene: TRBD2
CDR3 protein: CASSPRGRGEYTDTQYF
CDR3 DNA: TGTGCCAGCAGCCCGAGGGGACGGGGGGAATACACAGATACGCAGTATTTT

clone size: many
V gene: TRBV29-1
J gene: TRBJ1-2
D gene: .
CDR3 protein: CSVGSQGGLLGYTF
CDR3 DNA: TGCAGCGTTGGGTCGCAGGGTGGTCTCCTTGGCTACACCTTC

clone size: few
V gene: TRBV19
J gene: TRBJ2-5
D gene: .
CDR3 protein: CASTPIGGSETQYF
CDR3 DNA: TGTGCCAGTACCCCCATTGGGGGGTCAGAGACCCAGTACTTC

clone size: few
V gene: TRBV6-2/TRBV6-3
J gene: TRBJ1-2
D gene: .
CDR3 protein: CASTPWPVGWGYTF
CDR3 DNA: TGTGCCAGCACTCCCTGGCCTGTTGGATGGGGCTACACCTTC

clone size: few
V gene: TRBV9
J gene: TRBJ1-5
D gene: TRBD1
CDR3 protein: CASSPRDRGGGPQHF
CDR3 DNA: TGTGCCAGCAGCCCTCGGGACAGGGGCGGCGGGCCCCAGCATTTT

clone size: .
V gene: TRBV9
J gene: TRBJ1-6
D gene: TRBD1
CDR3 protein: CASSTGTVDSPLHF
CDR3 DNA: TGTGCCAGCAGCACCGGGACAGTGGATTCACCCCTCCACTTT

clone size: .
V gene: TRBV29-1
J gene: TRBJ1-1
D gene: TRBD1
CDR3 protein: CSVRKQGVGVTEAFF
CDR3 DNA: TGCAGCGTCCGAAAACAGGGGGTCGGGGTAACTGAAGCTTTCTTT

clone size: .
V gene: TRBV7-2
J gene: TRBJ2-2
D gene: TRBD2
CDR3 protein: CASSLMRGDTGELFF
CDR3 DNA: TGTGCCAGCAGCTTAATGCGGGGGGACACCGGGGAGCTGTTTTTT

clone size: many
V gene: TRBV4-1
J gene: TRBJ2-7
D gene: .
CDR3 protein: CASSQERRGLPYEQYF
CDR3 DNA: TGCGCCAGCAGCCAAGAGAGAAGGGGGTTGCCCTACGAGCAGTACTTC

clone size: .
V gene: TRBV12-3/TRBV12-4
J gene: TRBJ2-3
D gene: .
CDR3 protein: CASSFGGSTDTQYF
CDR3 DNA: TGTGCCAGCAGTTTCGGGGGAAGCACAGATACGCAGTATTTT

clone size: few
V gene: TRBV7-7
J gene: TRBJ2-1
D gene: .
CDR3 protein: CASSLSGGGGEQFF
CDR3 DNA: TGTGCCAGCAGCCTTTCAGGAGGTGGTGGTGAGCAGTTCTTC

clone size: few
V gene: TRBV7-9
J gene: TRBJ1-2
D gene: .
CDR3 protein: CASSLQTAGYGYTF
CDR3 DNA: TGTGCCAGCAGCTTACAGACGGCGGGCTATGGCTACACCTTC

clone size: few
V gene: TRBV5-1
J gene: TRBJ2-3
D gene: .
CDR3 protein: CASSLEGHTDTQYF
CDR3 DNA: TGCGCCAGCAGCTTGGAGGGACACACAGATACGCAGTATTTT

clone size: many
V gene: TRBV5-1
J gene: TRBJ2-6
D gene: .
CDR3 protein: CASSMGVGSGANVLTF
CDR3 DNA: TGCGCCAGCAGCATGGGAGTGGGCTCTGGGGCCAACGTCCTGACTTTC

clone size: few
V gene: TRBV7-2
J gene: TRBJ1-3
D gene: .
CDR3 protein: CASSPRGNTIYF
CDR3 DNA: TGTGCCAGCAGCCCCCGGGGAAACACCATATATTTT

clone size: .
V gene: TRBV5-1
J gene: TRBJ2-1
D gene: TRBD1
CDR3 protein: CASSWDRGNEQFF
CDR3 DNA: TGCGCCAGCAGCTGGGACAGGGGAAATGAGCAGTTCTTC

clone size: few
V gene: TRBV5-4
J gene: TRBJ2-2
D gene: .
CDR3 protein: CASSLKGVAGELFF
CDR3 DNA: TGTGCCAGCAGCTTGAAGGGGGTGGCCGGGGAGCTGTTTTTT

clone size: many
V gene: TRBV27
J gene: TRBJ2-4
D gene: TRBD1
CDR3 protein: CASRTSGTGLPIWYF
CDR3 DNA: TGTGCCAGCAGAACATCCGGGACAGGGTTACCCATTTGGTACTTC

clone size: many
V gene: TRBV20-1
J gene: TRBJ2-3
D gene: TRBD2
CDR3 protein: CSARRGATDTQYF
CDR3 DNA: TGCAGTGCTAGGCGGGGGGCCACAGATACGCAGTATTTT

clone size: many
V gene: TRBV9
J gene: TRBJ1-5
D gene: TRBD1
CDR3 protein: CASSGGQLNQPQHF
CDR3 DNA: TGTGCCAGCAGCGGGGGACAGCTAAATCAGCCCCAGCATTTT

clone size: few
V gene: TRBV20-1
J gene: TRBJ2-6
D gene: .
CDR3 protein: CSAPGWTGANVLTF
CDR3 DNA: TGCAGTGCTCCCGGGTGGACTGGGGCCAACGTCCTGACTTTC

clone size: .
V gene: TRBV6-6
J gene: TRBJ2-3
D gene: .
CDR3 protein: CASSYSEGTSTDTQYF
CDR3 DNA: TGTGCCAGCAGTTACTCGGAGGGGACGAGCACAGATACGCAGTATTTT

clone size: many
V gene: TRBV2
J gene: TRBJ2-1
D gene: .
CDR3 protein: CASSVNEQFF
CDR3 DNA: TGTGCCAGCAGTGTGAATGAGCAGTTCTTC

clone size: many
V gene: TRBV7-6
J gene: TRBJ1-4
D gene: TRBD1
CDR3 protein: CASSLGPGQGNEKLFF
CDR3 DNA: TGTGCCAGCAGCTTAGGCCCGGGACAGGGTAATGAAAAACTGTTTTTT

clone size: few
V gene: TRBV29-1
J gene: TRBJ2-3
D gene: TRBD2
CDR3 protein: CSGDSGGRDTQYF
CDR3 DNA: TGCAGCGGAGATAGCGGGGGACGAGATACGCAGTATTTT

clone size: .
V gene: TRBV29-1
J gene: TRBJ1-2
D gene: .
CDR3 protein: CSVEDGGASNYGYTF
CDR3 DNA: TGCAGCGTTGAAGATGGGGGGGCAAGTAACTATGGCTACACCTTC

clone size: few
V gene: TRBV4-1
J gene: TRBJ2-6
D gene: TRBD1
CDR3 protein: CASSHKGTGGLSSGANVLTF
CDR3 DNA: TGCGCCAGCAGCCATAAGGGAACAGGGGGGCTTAGCTCTGGGGCCAACGTCCTGACTTTC

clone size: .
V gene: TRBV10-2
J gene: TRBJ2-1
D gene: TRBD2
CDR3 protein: CASSAPRAGGLDEQFF
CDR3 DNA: TGCGCCAGCAGTGCCCCCCGAGCGGGGGGGCTCGATGAGCAGTTCTTC

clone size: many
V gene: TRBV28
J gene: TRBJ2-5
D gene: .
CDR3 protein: CASSFLGAIQETQYF
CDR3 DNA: TGTGCCAGCAGTTTTCTGGGGGCCATCCAAGAGACCCAGTACTTC

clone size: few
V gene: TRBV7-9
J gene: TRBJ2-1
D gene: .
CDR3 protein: CASAETFRRGEQFF
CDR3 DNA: TGTGCCAGCGCGGAGACTTTCAGGCGGGGTGAGCAGTTCTTC

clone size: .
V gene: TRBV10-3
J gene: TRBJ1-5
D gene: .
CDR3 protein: CATMDPRTDQPQHF
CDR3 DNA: TGTGCCACCATGGACCCCCGAACGGATCAGCCCCAGCATTTT

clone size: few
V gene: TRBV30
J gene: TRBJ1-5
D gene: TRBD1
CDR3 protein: CAWSHRGNQPQHF
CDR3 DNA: TGTGCCTGGAGTCACAGGGGAAATCAGCCCCAGCATTTT

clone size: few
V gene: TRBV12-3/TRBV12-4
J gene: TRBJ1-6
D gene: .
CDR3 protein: CASSFQNSPLHF
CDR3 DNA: TGTGCCAGCAGTTTCCAGAATTCACCCCTCCACTTT

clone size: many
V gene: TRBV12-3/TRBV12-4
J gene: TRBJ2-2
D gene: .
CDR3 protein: CASSGRADNTGELFF
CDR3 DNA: TGTGCCAGCAGTGGTCGCGCAGACAACACCGGGGAGCTGTTTTTT

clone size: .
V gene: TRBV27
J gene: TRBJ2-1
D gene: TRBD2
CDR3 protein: CASSLRLAGDPVYNEQFF
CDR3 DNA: TGTGCCAGCAGTTTACGACTAGCGGGGGACCCTGTTTACAATGAGCAGTTCTTC

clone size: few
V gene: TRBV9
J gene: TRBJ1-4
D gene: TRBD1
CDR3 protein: CASSAGQGTATNEKLFF
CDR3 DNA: TGTGCCAGCAGCGCCGGACAGGGGACCGCAACTAATGAAAAACTGTTTTTT

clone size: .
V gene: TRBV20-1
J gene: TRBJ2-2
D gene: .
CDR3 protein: CSARDSSGPNTGELFF
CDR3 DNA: TGCAGTGCTAGAGATTCCAGCGGACCGAACACCGGGGAGCTGTTTTTT

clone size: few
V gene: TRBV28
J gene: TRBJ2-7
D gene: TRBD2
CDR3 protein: CASGGSDEQYF
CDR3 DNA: TGTGCCTCCGGGGGGTCCGACGAGCAGTACTTC

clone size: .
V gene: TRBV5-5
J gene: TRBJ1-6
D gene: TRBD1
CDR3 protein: CASSLDRGRYNSPLHF
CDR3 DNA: TGTGCCAGCAGCTTGGACAGGGGACGATATAATTCACCCCTCCACTTT

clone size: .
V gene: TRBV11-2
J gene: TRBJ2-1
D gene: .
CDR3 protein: CASSLLQGYNEQFF
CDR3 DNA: TGTGCCAGCAGCTTACTACAGGGTTACAATGAGCAGTTCTTC

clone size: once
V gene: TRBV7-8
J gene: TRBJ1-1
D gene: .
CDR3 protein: CASSPNLRTEAFF
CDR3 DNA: TGTGCCAGCAGCCCCAATTTGCGCACTGAAGCTTTCTTT

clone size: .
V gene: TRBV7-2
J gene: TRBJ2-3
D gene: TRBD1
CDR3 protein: CASSLGGGQGAMNTQYF
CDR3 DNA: TGTGCCAGCAGCTTAGGAGGGGGACAGGGGGCTATGAATACGCAGTATTTT

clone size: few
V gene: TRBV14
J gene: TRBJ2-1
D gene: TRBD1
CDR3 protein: CASSQGQGMGQFF
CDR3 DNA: TGTGCCAGCAGCCAAGGACAGGGGATGGGGCAGTTCTTC

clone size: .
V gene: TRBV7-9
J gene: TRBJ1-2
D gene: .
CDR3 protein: CASSLEIGIPTF
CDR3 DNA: TGTGCCAGCAGCTTAGAGATCGGCATACCCACCTTC

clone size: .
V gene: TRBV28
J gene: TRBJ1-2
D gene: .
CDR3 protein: CASTKYGYGYTF
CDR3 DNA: TGTGCCAGCACCAAGTACGGCTATGGCTACACCTTC

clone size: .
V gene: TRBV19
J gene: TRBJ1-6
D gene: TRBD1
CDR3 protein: CASSIVSGTGVFNSPLHF
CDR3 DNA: TGTGCCAGTAGTATAGTATCCGGGACAGGGGTTTTTAATTCACCCCTCCACTTT

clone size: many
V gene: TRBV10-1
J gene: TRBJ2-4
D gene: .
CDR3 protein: CASSESVSWGKNIQYF
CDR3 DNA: TGCGCCAGCAGTGAGTCGGTATCTTGGGGCAAAAACATTCAGTACTTC

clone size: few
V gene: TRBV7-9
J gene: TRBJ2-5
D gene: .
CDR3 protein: CASSLDSFGTQYF
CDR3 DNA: TGTGCCAGCAGCTTGGACTCCTTCGGGACCCAGTACTTC

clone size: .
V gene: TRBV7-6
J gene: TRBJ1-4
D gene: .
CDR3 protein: CASSLNPVVNEKLFF
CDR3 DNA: TGTGCCAGCAGCTTAAACCCGGTGGTTAATGAAAAACTGTTTTTT